Presented here are 24 T cell receptor beta chains from one specimen sequenced in a study of cytomegalovirus exposure and HLA in healthy donors. In the PCR, 60 Vbeta and 13 Jbeta primers were used. Repertoires were generated with immunoSEQ multiplex PCR, while TCRdb's copy carries only in-frame clones and drops some. This sample yields 100,000 or so clones, of which 70% to 85% are seen a single time; 4% to 5.5% belongs to the top ten. Source material: PBMCs. The receptors were sampled from a man younger than 40 in good health and CMV-seropositive.

V is TRBV19 and J is TRBJ1-1; 9 nucleotides agree with TRBD1. V lost 4 bases to trimming and J lost 1 base; unmatched junction nucleotides: 4. The length of the CDR3 is 15 residues. Germline values: CDR1 LNHDA, CDR2 SQIVND (reference sequence). The CDR3 nucleotides read TGTGCCAGTAGTACGACAGGGGGGCCGAACACTGAAGCTTTCTTT. The encoded protein is CASSTTGGPNTEAFF.

The gene calls are TRBV5-1 and TRBJ2-1; D remains ambiguous. Trimming removed 0 bases at V and 5 bases at J, with 6 bases between. Germline V gene data show CDR1 as SGHRS and CDR2 as YFSETQ. The CDR3 runs 13 residues. This chain's CDR3 is CASSLGAHNEQFF. Written as DNA, the CDR3 is TGCGCCAGCAGCTTGGGCGCGCACAATGAGCAGTTCTTC.

This chain links TRBV5-1 with TRBJ1-1, with no clear D. V lost 2 bases, J lost 4 bases, and 15 bases lay in between. Germline V gives CDR1 SGHRS, CDR2 YFSETQ. This CDR3 contains 15 residues. The CDR3 sequence: CASSLVRGSATEAFF. The DNA of the CDR3 is TGCGCCAGCAGCTTAGTTAGAGGGTCGGCCACTGAAGCTTTCTTT.

The chain recombines TRBV29-1 with TRBJ1-5; TRBD1 matches 8 bases. Germline lookup yields CDR1 SQVTM and CDR2 ANQGSEA. The trim removed 8 bases at V and 6 bases at J, leaving 9 bases unmatched. This CDR3 is built from 13 residues. CDR3 DNA sequence: TGCAGCTCTTTGACAGGGGAGGGTCAGCCCCAGCATTTT. Its translation is CSSLTGEGQPQHF.

Here the CDR3 DNA reads TGTGCTAGTGGTTCGGGACAGTTCGGCAATGAGCAGTTCTTC. Translation gives CASGSGQFGNEQFF. This chain links TRBV12-5 with TRBJ2-1, with 7 bases that match TRBD1. The CDR3 contains 14 residues. The V and J ends lost 4 bases and 6 bases, in that order; junction bases with no gene match: 6. Germline-derived CDR1 and CDR2 are LGHNT and FRNRAP.

This chain joins TRBV5-1 and TRBJ1-1; D is possibly TRBD1 (5 bases). Germline V lookup: CDR1 SGHRS, CDR2 YFSETQ. V lost 5 bases, J lost 4 bases, and 15 bases lay in between. This CDR3 comprises 14 residues. Here the CDR3 reads CASSWAREGTEAFF. CDR3 nucleotides: TGCGCCAGCAGTTGGGCCAGGGAGGGCACTGAAGCTTTCTTT. Full variable domain (remainder filled in from reference TRBV5-1 and TRBJ1-1): KAGVTQTPRYLIKTRGQQVTLSCSPISGHRSVSWYQQTPGQGLQFLFEYFSETQRNKGNFPGRFSGRQFSNSRSEMNVSTLELGDSALYLCASSWAREGTEAFFGQGTRLTVV.

J is TRBJ2-2 and V is TRBV6-6, with a weak D call TRBD1 (6 bases). Trimming cost V 1 base and J 6 bases, with 9 bases left between them. The germline gives CDR1 MNHNY, CDR2 SVGAGI (reference sequence). This CDR3 contains 14 residues. The CDR3 sequence: CASSYLRQAGELFF. The CDR3, as DNA: TGTGCCAGCAGTTACTTACGACAGGCCGGGGAGCTGTTTTTT.

The chain joins TRBV5-4 to TRBJ1-6; a possible D gene is TRBD1 (5 bases). CDR3 length: 14 amino acids. Germline V CDR1 and CDR2: SGHNT, YYREEE (reference sequence). Deletions cut 5 bases from V and 8 bases from J, with 14 bases between. The CDR3 loop is CASSDQGLYSPLHF. CDR3 in DNA: TGTGCCAGCAGTGACCAGGGCCTCTATTCACCCCTCCACTTT.

In regard to this clone: The germline gene is not matched at one end of the junction; a read error may be the cause. This chain links TRBV5-5 with TRBJ1-1, with D perhaps TRBD1 (5 bases). The V gene's germline CDR1 is SGHKS and CDR2 YYEKEE (reference sequence). CDR3 length: 12 residues. CDR3 protein: CASSLTDTEAFF. The CDR3 DNA reads as TGTGCCAGCAGCTTGACGGACACAGAAGCTTTCTTT. The full variable domain, completed using reference TRBV5-5 and TRBJ1-1, is DAGVTQSPTHLIKTRGQQVTLRCSPISGHKSVSWYQQVLGQGPQFIFQYYEKEERGRGNFPDRFSARQFPNYSSELNVNALLLGDSALYLCASSLTDTEAFFGQGTRLTVV.

This rearrangement joins TRBV29-1 to TRBJ2-2; 9 bases line up with TRBD1. CDR3 length: 14 residues. The V gene's germline CDR1 is SQVTM and CDR2 ANQGSEA. The V and J ends lost 7 bases and 5 bases, in that order; junction bases with no gene match: 8. CDR3 loop: CSATGGVVTGELFF. CDR3 DNA sequence: TGCAGCGCAACAGGGGGCGTAGTGACCGGGGAGCTGTTTTTT.

The J gene is TRBJ1-1, the V gene TRBV30; D might be TRBD1 (6 bases). There are 14 residues in the CDR3. Germline CDR1 is GTSNPN and CDR2 is SVGIG (reference sequence). Trimming left V 4 bases short and J 1 base short, with 13 bases between. CDR3 in amino acids: CAWKDRPQNTEAFF. The CDR3 nucleotides read TGTGCCTGGAAAGACAGGCCGCAGAACACTGAAGCTTTCTTT.

The J gene is TRBJ2-5, the V gene TRBV5-6, with D possibly being TRBD2 (6 bases). Trimming pared 6 bases from V and 2 bases from J, leaving 17 bases between. From germline, CDR1 is SGHDT and CDR2 YYEEEE. The CDR3 is 15 residues long. The CDR3 loop is CASTAGAGPQETQYF. The CDR3 DNA follows: TGTGCCAGCACCGCTGGGGCGGGGCCACAAGAGACCCAGTACTTC.

This chain joins TRBV6-5 and TRBJ1-6; no reliable D call. The CDR3 length is 13 residues. V gave up 6 bases and J gave up 11 bases, with 14 bases separating them. Germline-derived CDR1 and CDR2 are MNHEY and SVGAGI. In nucleotides, the CDR3 is TGTGCCAGCAGGACAAGTGCTTTCACACCCCTCCACTTT. This codes for CASRTSAFTPLHF.

This clone appeared a few times. The J gene is TRBJ1-5, the V gene TRBV30; D is perhaps TRBD1 (5 bases). Germline lookup yields CDR1 GTSNPN and CDR2 SVGIG (reference sequence). CDR3 size: 12 residues. V gave up 1 base and J gave up 7 bases, with 8 bases separating them. CDR3 sequence (DNA): TGTGCCTGGAGTGCAGGGTACCAGCCCCAGCATTTT. Its protein product is CAWSAGYQPQHF.

The V gene is TRBV13, the J gene TRBJ1-4; perhaps TRBD1 as D (5 bases). This CDR3 region has 13 residues. Germline assignment: CDR1 PRHDT and CDR2 FYEKMQ (reference sequence). V was cut by 5 bases and J by 12 bases, with 16 bases left in between. The CDR3 loop reads CASSPPMGLELFF. The CDR3 nucleotides read TGTGCCAGCAGCCCGCCGATGGGACTTGAACTGTTTTTT.

The V and J genes are TRBV5-8 and TRBJ1-1, with TRBD1 identical over 7 bases. Germline V gives CDR1 SGHTS, CDR2 YDEGEE. This CDR3 region has 14 residues. V trimming: 2 bases; J trimming: 6 bases; junction bases outside the gene matches: 7. CDR3 nucleotides: TGTGCCAGCAGCTTATGGACAGGTTCCGCTGAAGCTTTCTTT. It encodes CASSLWTGSAEAFF.

The genes are TRBV4-2 and TRBJ1-5; no definite D call. This CDR3 region has 17 residues. The V gene lost 4 bases and the J gene lost 0 bases, with 16 bases spanning the gap. In germline, CDR1 is LGHNA, CDR2 YNFKEQ. CDR3 sequence (DNA): TGTGCCAGCAGCCCAGAGGATGGGCATTATAGCAATCAGCCCCAGCATTTT. Its protein product is CASSPEDGHYSNQPQHF.

The chain carries TRBV9 and TRBJ2-1; TRBD2 agrees at 9 bases. Unmatched junction bases numbered 10, after V lost 0 bases and J lost 0 bases. The CDR3 is 19 amino acids. The germline CDR1 and CDR2 sequences are SGDLS and YYNGEE. The CDR3 DNA follows: TGTGCCAGCAGCGTAGGATTAGCGGGGGCCCCTAGCTCCTACAATGAGCAGTTCTTC. Amino acids: CASSVGLAGAPSSYNEQFF.

V is TRBV25-1 and J is TRBJ2-7; 8 bases are shared with TRBD1. There are 14 residues in the CDR3. In germline, CDR1 is MGHDK, CDR2 SYGVNS. V gave up 6 bases and J gave up 3 bases; unmatched junction bases: 7. The CDR3 is CASSGQGGFYEQYV. CDR3 in DNA: TGTGCCAGCAGCGGACAGGGTGGGTTCTACGAGCAGTACGTC.

This CDR3 is CASSYRHLTEAFF. The CDR3 DNA is TGTGCCAGCAGTTACCGACATTTGACTGAAGCTTTCTTT. The chain couples TRBV6-5 to TRBJ1-1; no reliable D call. The V gene lost 2 bases and the J gene lost 5 bases, with 9 bases spanning the gap. The CDR3 runs to 13 residues. CDR1 MNHEY and CDR2 SVGAGI come from the germline V gene.

The chain couples TRBV28 to TRBJ2-7, with 8 bases aligning to TRBD2. Germline-derived CDR1 and CDR2 are MDHEN and SYDVKM. The trim removed 5 bases at V and 3 bases at J, leaving 12 bases unmatched. The CDR3 extends over 16 amino acids. The CDR3 loop is CASSALFPGLDYEQYF. CDR3 coding DNA: TGTGCCAGCAGTGCCCTCTTCCCGGGACTAGACTACGAGCAGTACTTC.

This chain joins TRBV4-1 and TRBJ2-1, with 8 bases identical to TRBD2. Trimming cost V 0 bases and J 13 bases; bases outside gene matches: 5. Germline loops: CDR1 MGHRA, CDR2 YSYEKL. CDR3 size: 13 residues. DNA for the CDR3: TGCGCCAGCAGCCAAGAATCGCGGACTAGCCAGTTCTTC. This sequence encodes CASSQESRTSQFF.

The CDR3 region is CASSETGNYGYTF. CDR3 sequence (DNA): TGTGCCAGCAGCGAGACGGGAAACTATGGCTACACCTTC. This chain uses TRBV6-1 with TRBJ1-2; D remains unclear. Trimming left V 6 bases short and J 2 bases short, with 10 bases between. This CDR3 comprises 13 residues. Per the germline V gene, CDR1 is MNHNS and CDR2 is SASEGT.

A few counts support this clone. The chain couples TRBV5-6 to TRBJ2-4, with TRBD2 matching 8 bases. V trimming: 0 bases; J trimming: 0 bases; junction bases outside the gene matches: 2. The CDR3 is 16 residues long. Germline lookup yields CDR1 SGHDT and CDR2 YYEEEE. The CDR3 DNA is TGTGCCAGCAGCTTGGGAGCGGGGGTAGCCAAAAACATTCAGTACTTC. Translation: CASSLGAGVAKNIQYF.